This T cell receptor beta chain is drawn from a study of shared clonotypes between healthy human individuals. Using immunoSEQ multiplex PCR, the repertoire was profiled, and TCRdb retains in-frame clones only, with some absent. The sample yields 950,000 to 1,100,000 clones, about 74% seen once. Deletions cut 1 base from V and 6 bases from J, with 12 bases between. Germline CDR1 KGHSH, CDR2 LQKENI. This CDR3 is 14 amino acids long. This receptor was identified in a man younger than 30 in good health. Sequencing used memory CD4+ T cells sorted from blood. Subset specified: CD45RA-negative fraction. The V gene is TRBV18, the J gene TRBJ1-2, with D possibly being TRBD1 (5 bases). CDR3 amino acids: CASSPREQANGYTF. CDR3 sequence (DNA): TGTGCCAGCTCACCACGTGAACAGGCCAATGGCTACACCTTC.